These T cell receptor beta chains were read from a single sample in a study of cytomegalovirus exposure and HLA in healthy donors. Sequencing used immunoSEQ multiplex PCR; TCRdb keeps in-frame clones, though not all of them. This repertoire includes about 34,000 clones. The sequenced sample consisted of PBMCs. The receptors originated from a woman between 40 and 55 years old in good health and CMV-seropositive. The conserved cysteine and the conserved F or W are not part of the CDR3 here. Fields, in order: D gene, V gene, J gene, CDR3 protein. D genes are given only for firm matches.

D: .
V: TRBV11-3
J: TRBJ2-2
CDR3: ASSLGGTGELF

D: .
V: TRBV9
J: TRBJ1-2
CDR3: ASSVGEGDYGYT

D: TRBD2
V: TRBV2
J: TRBJ2-1
CDR3: ASSPGTSGRAKQF

D: .
V: TRBV15
J: TRBJ1-6
CDR3: ATSRRDLTNSPLH

D: .
V: TRBV28
J: TRBJ2-7
CDR3: ASRASVGASAEQY

D: TRBD1
V: TRBV28
J: TRBJ2-4
CDR3: ASRPNPGQGALWEDIQY

D: TRBD2
V: TRBV7-8
J: TRBJ2-7
CDR3: ASRNLAGKRYEQY

D: TRBD1
V: TRBV5-1
J: TRBJ1-1
CDR3: ASSLTGTENTEAF

D: .
V: TRBV28
J: TRBJ2-6
CDR3: ASSDTGMGSGANVLT

D: TRBD2
V: TRBV11-2
J: TRBJ2-3
CDR3: ASSTSGGSTDTQY

D: TRBD2
V: TRBV5-4
J: TRBJ2-7
CDR3: ASSTPGSGGVPEQY

D: .
V: TRBV29-1
J: TRBJ1-1
CDR3: GSQSAAGDTEAF

D: TRBD1
V: TRBV28
J: TRBJ2-1
CDR3: ASSLRRSGTGRYNEQF

D: .
V: TRBV19
J: TRBJ2-5
CDR3: ASGLGAGQETQY

D: .
V: TRBV7-2
J: TRBJ2-7
CDR3: ASSPRPREARAAYEQY

D: .
V: TRBV5-1
J: TRBJ2-2
CDR3: ASSLGLGVAGELF

D: TRBD2
V: TRBV9
J: TRBJ2-1
CDR3: ASSLAGGNEQF

D: TRBD1
V: TRBV5-6
J: TRBJ1-5
CDR3: ASSFQGAVGNQPQH

D: TRBD2
V: TRBV30
J: TRBJ2-2
CDR3: AYPLPSGGGTGELF

D: .
V: TRBV28
J: TRBJ1-4
CDR3: ASSLGGADGEKLF

D: .
V: TRBV6-6
J: TRBJ2-6
CDR3: ASRVSGLSGANVLT

D: .
V: TRBV10-3
J: TRBJ2-1
CDR3: AISESGRRGNEQF

D: TRBD2
V: TRBV5-1
J: TRBJ2-7
CDR3: ASSLGTSGNPSYEQY

D: TRBD2
V: TRBV11-2
J: TRBJ2-7
CDR3: ASSFTLAGTTSYEQY

D: TRBD1
V: TRBV5-1
J: TRBJ2-7
CDR3: ASGYGQVPPIQY

D: TRBD2
V: TRBV7-8
J: TRBJ2-5
CDR3: ASSLGSSGGSETQY